Following are 27 T cell receptor beta chains from one sample sequenced in a study of cytomegalovirus exposure and HLA in healthy donors. The PCR made use of 60 Vbeta and 13 Jbeta primers. The protocol was immunoSEQ multiplex PCR, while the TCRdb copy is restricted to in-frame clones and leaves out a portion. The repertoire holds some 140,000 clones, roughly 80% seen once, with around 2% in the top ten. The sequencing sample was made of PBMCs. The receptor source for this set is a man aged 30 to 39 in good health and CMV-seronegative.

The V call is TRBV28, the J call TRBJ2-7, with D unclear. Between the trimmed V and J ends, which lost 2 bases and 5 bases, there was a span of 7 bases. CDR1 is MDHEN and CDR2 is SYDVKM in the germline V gene. The CDR3 is 12 amino acids. The CDR3 is CASSLLPDEQYF. The CDR3 region has the DNA TGTGCCAGCAGTTTACTCCCAGACGAGCAGTACTTC.

The chain carries TRBV25-1 and TRBJ1-2, with 7 bases that match TRBD1. Germline V CDR1 and CDR2: MGHDK, SYGVNS. This CDR3 has 15 residues. CDR3 DNA: TGTGACCACCTCTCCAGGGGGATCCTCCAATATGGCTACACCTTC. Its protein is CDHLSRGILQYGYTF.

The chain couples TRBV19 to TRBJ1-2; D is ambiguous. This CDR3 is built from 15 residues. CDR1 and CDR2 (germline): LNHDA, SQIVND (reference sequence). V was cut by 3 bases and J by 6 bases, with 17 bases left in between. As DNA, the CDR3 is TGTGCCAGTAGTATTGCGGGGATAGACGGACATGGCTACACCTTC. It yields the protein CASSIAGIDGHGYTF.

The V gene is TRBV19, the J gene TRBJ1-1, with 10 positions matching TRBD1. The germline gives CDR1 LNHDA, CDR2 SQIVND (reference sequence). CDR3 length: 14 residues. V shed 7 bases, J shed 2 bases, and the junction held 4 bases outside the gene matches. As DNA, the CDR3 is TGTGCCAGTAAATGGGACAGGGGAAACACTGAAGCTTTCTTT. This translates into CASKWDRGNTEAFF.

The gene calls are TRBV12-5 and TRBJ2-5, with a weak D call TRBD1 (6 bases). Trimming took 0 bases from V and 6 from J, leaving 20 bases between them. The CDR3 is 17 residues long. CDR1 is LGHNT, CDR2 FRNRAP, per germline. CDR3 loop: CASGLVSSVGAGKTQYF. The CDR3 bases are TGTGCTAGTGGTTTGGTATCGTCTGTGGGGGCAGGAAAGACCCAGTACTTC.

Only one count was recorded for this clone. V is TRBV28 and J is TRBJ2-5, with TRBD2 identical over 12 bases. V dropped 6 bases and J dropped 2; count of bases not matched to a gene: 7. The CDR3 extends over 16 amino acids. From germline, CDR1 is MDHEN and CDR2 SYDVKM. CDR3 loop: CASSSWTSGTQETQYF. In DNA form, the CDR3 reads TGTGCCAGCAGCTCTTGGACTAGCGGGACGCAAGAGACCCAGTACTTC. Variable domain in full (rest from reference TRBV28 and TRBJ2-5): DVKVTQSSRYLVKRTGEKVFLECVQDMDHENMFWYRQDPGLGLRLIYFSYDVKMKEKGDIPEGYSVSREKKERFSLILESASTNQTSMYLCASSSWTSGTQETQYFGPGTRLLVL.

The chain has TRBV2 and TRBJ2-1; TRBD2 aligns across 7 bases. V shed 10 bases and J 3 bases; nucleotides not matched to a gene: 9. This CDR3 comprises 14 residues. Per germline, CDR1 SNHLY and CDR2 FYNNEI. The CDR3 sequence is CAMISGSIYNEQFF. CDR3 DNA sequence: TGTGCCATGATTAGCGGGTCTATCTACAATGAGCAGTTCTTC.

Details on this clone: At one end the junction does not follow the germline gene, possibly because of a read error. The chain combines TRBV7-8 with TRBJ2-7, with TRBD2 identical over 13 bases. Germline CDR1 is SGHVS and CDR2 is FQNEAQ. The CDR3 is 18 amino acids. The CDR3 sequence is CASSLARTSGSLDYEQCF. The DNA of the CDR3 is TGTGCCAGCAGCTTAGCTAGGACTAGCGGGAGCCTAGACTACGAGCAGTGCTTC.

This chain links TRBV4-1 with TRBJ2-3; TRBD2 matches at 9 bases. Trimming took 6 bases from V and 2 from J; bases not matched to a gene: 6. Germline values: CDR1 MGHRA, CDR2 YSYEKL. The CDR3 sequence is 15 residues long. CDR3 bases: TGCGCCAGCAGGCTAGCGGGAACTACCACAGATACGCAGTATTTT. Amino acids: CASRLAGTTTDTQYF.

V is TRBV9 and J is TRBJ2-5; a weak D match, TRBD2 (6 bases). Between the trimmed V and J ends, which lost 0 bases and 9 bases, there was a span of 15 bases. Germline CDR1 and CDR2: SGDLS and YYNGEE. The CDR3 is 14 residues long. The CDR3 bases are TGTGCCAGCAGCGTAGAGGGACCGCGGGAACCCCAGTACTTC. Protein: CASSVEGPREPQYF.

The chain couples TRBV15 to TRBJ2-2; 10 nucleotides align to TRBD2. Germline V gene lookup returns CDR1 LNHNV and CDR2 YYDKDF (reference sequence). There are 16 residues in the CDR3. V was clipped by 4 bases and J by 7 bases; unmatched bases: 9. CDR3 amino acids: CATSNSAGGPNGELFF. In nucleotides, the CDR3 is TGTGCCACCAGCAATTCAGCGGGAGGGCCAAACGGGGAGCTGTTTTTT.

V gene TRBV2 combines with J gene TRBJ1-5, with 10 nucleotides matching TRBD1. The CDR3 is 15 residues long. The ends lost 5 bases at V and 4 bases at J; junction bases unmatched: 5. Germline lookup yields CDR1 SNHLY and CDR2 FYNNEI. CDR3: CASSRQGAGNQPQHF. As DNA, the CDR3 is TGTGCCAGCAGTAGACAGGGGGCAGGTAATCAGCCCCAGCATTTT.

The CDR3 loop reads CASSEFLGRAQHF. CDR3 bases: TGCGCCAGCAGTGAGTTCTTAGGGAGGGCCCAGCATTTT. This chain uses TRBV10-2 with TRBJ1-5, with D unclear. The CDR3 consists of 13 residues. Germline values: CDR1 WSHSY, CDR2 SAAADI. The ends were cut back, 1 base at V and 11 bases at J, with 12 bases in the middle.

This chain links TRBV7-2 with TRBJ1-1; 7 bases map to TRBD1. Germline CDR1 reads SGHTA; CDR2 reads FQGNSA. The ends lost 1 base at V and 0 bases at J; junction bases unmatched: 5. CDR3 length: 16 residues. CDR3: CASSLVRGQLNTEAFF. CDR3 nucleotide sequence: TGTGCCAGCAGCTTAGTTAGGGGACAGCTGAACACTGAAGCTTTCTTT.

The genes are TRBV19 and TRBJ2-1; possible D gene TRBD1, 5 bases. Germline V gene sequence: CDR1 LNHDA, CDR2 SQIVND (reference sequence). V dropped 3 bases and J dropped 4 bases, with 19 bases sitting between them. This CDR3 contains 17 residues. CDR3 protein: CASSISSLAGSYNEQFF. DNA of the CDR3: TGTGCCAGTAGTATTTCTTCGCTGGCAGGGTCATACAATGAGCAGTTCTTC.

J is TRBJ1-4 and V is TRBV30, with D hard to call. Trimming pared 2 bases from V and 8 bases from J, leaving 12 bases between. Germline values: CDR1 GTSNPN, CDR2 SVGIG (reference sequence). There are 13 residues in the CDR3. CDR3 region: CAWSRRGLEKLFF. As DNA, the CDR3 is TGTGCCTGGAGTCGCAGAGGGCTGGAAAAACTGTTTTTT. Looking up the rest from reference TRBV30 and TRBJ1-4 gives the full variable domain: SQTIHQWPATLVQPVGSPLSLECTVEGTSNPNLYWYRQAAGRGLQLLFYSVGIGQISSEVPQNLSASRPQDRQFILSSKKLLLSDSGFYLCAWSRRGLEKLFFGSGTQLSVL.

This clone was seen a handful of times. The chain links TRBV29-1 to TRBJ2-2, with D uncertain. V lost 4 bases and J 2 bases, leaving 5 bases between the germline ends. This CDR3 is built from 12 residues. Per germline, CDR1 SQVTM and CDR2 ANQGSEA. CDR3 sequence reads: CSVGANTGELFF. The CDR3 bases are TGCAGCGTTGGGGCTAACACCGGGGAGCTGTTTTTT.

The gene calls are TRBV15 and TRBJ2-3; tentative D call: TRBD2 (6 bases). The CDR3 extends over 14 amino acids. Germline values: CDR1 LNHNV, CDR2 YYDKDF (reference sequence). Trimming left V 2 bases short and J 1 base short, with 7 bases between. The DNA for the CDR3 is TGTGCCACCAGCAGACCTAGCGGCACAGATACGCAGTATTTT. Translating it yields CATSRPSGTDTQYF.

The CDR3 nucleotides are TGTGCCAGCAGTCGCCCCGGCCAGGGTTATGAGCAGTTCTTC. Translated, it gives CASSRPGQGYEQFF. V is TRBV6-5 and J is TRBJ2-1; D may be TRBD1 (5 bases). CDR1 and CDR2 from the germline V gene are MNHEY and SVGAGI. Deletions cut 5 bases from V and 8 bases from J, with 16 bases between. CDR3 length: 14 residues.

CDR3 in amino acids: CASSPRETGNTIYF. CDR3 coding DNA: TGTGCCAGCAGCCCACGGGAAACTGGAAACACCATATATTTT. The chain carries TRBV6-5 and TRBJ1-3; D is ambiguous. This CDR3 is built from 14 residues. The germline V gene encodes CDR1 MNHEY and CDR2 SVGAGI. Trimming pared 6 bases from V and 2 bases from J, leaving 11 bases between.

The gene calls are TRBV28 and TRBJ2-7, with D uncertain. Germline V lookup: CDR1 MDHEN, CDR2 SYDVKM. CDR3 length: 14 amino acids. V gave up 6 bases and J gave up 3 bases, with 15 bases separating them. As DNA, the CDR3 is TGTGCCAGCAGCCCTCCTCGCGTTATCTACGAGCAGTACTTC. It specifies CASSPPRVIYEQYF.

This clone was seen only once. V usage is TRBV6-5 and J usage is TRBJ1-5; no reliable D call. V was pared by 6 bases and J by 3 bases, with 9 bases between. The germline gives CDR1 MNHEY, CDR2 SVGAGI. This CDR3 contains 13 residues. CDR3 nucleotide sequence: TGTGCCAGCAGGCCACAGTACAATCAGCCCCAGCATTTT. Protein product: CASRPQYNQPQHF.

The chain is built from TRBV30 and TRBJ2-3; possibly TRBD2 for D (6 bases). This CDR3 has 12 amino acids. Germline V gene data show CDR1 as GTSNPN and CDR2 as SVGIG (reference sequence). CDR3 loop: CAGRGITDTQYF. CDR3 coding DNA: TGTGCTGGACGGGGGATCACAGATACGCAGTATTTT.

The chain is built from TRBV18 and TRBJ1-1; no clear D gene. The CDR3 is 14 amino acids. Trimming stripped 6 bases from V and 0 bases from J, with 11 bases between. The germline CDR1 and CDR2 sequences are KGHSH and LQKENI. CDR3 amino acids: CASSTRDLNTEAFF. As DNA, the CDR3 is TGTGCCAGCTCTACCAGAGACTTGAACACTGAAGCTTTCTTT.

This clone has just a few counts. J is TRBJ2-1 and V is TRBV19; 7 nucleotides line up with TRBD1. With 7 bases clipped from V and 0 bases from J, the junction kept 6 bases outside the gene matches. Per germline, CDR1 LNHDA and CDR2 SQIVND (reference sequence). The CDR3 length is 15 residues. DNA of the CDR3: TGTGCCAGTAAGGACAGGAGAAGCTCCTACAATGAGCAGTTCTTC. Protein product: CASKDRRSSYNEQFF.

This clone was counted only a few times. The chain combines TRBV5-5 with TRBJ2-7; 9 bases line up with TRBD1. The J segment lost 2 bases and the V segment lost 4 bases, leaving 10 bases of the junction unmatched. Germline CDR1 reads SGHKS; CDR2 reads YYEKEE (reference sequence). This CDR3 comprises 16 residues. For the CDR3, the DNA is TGTGCCAGCAGCGGGCACAACCGGGACAGGGCCTACGAGCAGTACTTC. Translating gives CASSGHNRDRAYEQYF.

CDR3 sequence (DNA): TGTGCCAGTAGTATGCCGGACAGGCCCTACGAGCAGTACTTC. It translates to CASSMPDRPYEQYF. The genes are TRBV19 and TRBJ2-7, with 7 positions matching TRBD1. Germline assignment: CDR1 LNHDA and CDR2 SQIVND (reference sequence). The CDR3 consists of 14 residues. V shed 3 bases, J shed 2 bases, and the junction held 4 bases outside the gene matches.